These T cell receptor beta chains were read from a single sample in a study of blood T cell repertoires in COVID-19. TCRdb's table, derived via immunoSEQ multiplex PCR, lists solely in-frame clones and lacks some. The sample shows under 200,000 clones, about 89% of them seen only once. The sample consisted of peripheral blood. The receptors come from a man aged 70 or older with acute or convalescent COVID-19. CDR3s include the opening cysteine and the closing phenylalanine or tryptophan. The order of the fields is CDR3 DNA, CDR3 protein, J gene, D gene, clone size, V gene. D genes are given only for firm matches. The size field is filled for only some rows; it gives once, few, many or a size class.

DNA: TGTGCCAGCAGTGGAGGGGGGCCCCAGCATTTT
CDR3: CASSGGGPQHF
J: TRBJ1-5
D: -
size: -
V: TRBV2

DNA: TGCAGCGTTGAAGATCTGACCAGGCACACTGAAGCTTTCTTT
CDR3: CSVEDLTRHTEAFF
J: TRBJ1-1
D: -
size: -
V: TRBV29-1

DNA: TGCGCCAGCAGCGCCGGGACTGAAGCTTTCTTT
CDR3: CASSAGTEAFF
J: TRBJ1-1
D: -
size: -
V: TRBV5-1

DNA: TGTGCCAGCTCGTCGGGACTCCTAGAGACCCAGTACTTC
CDR3: CASSSGLLETQYF
J: TRBJ2-5
D: -
size: -
V: TRBV9

DNA: TGTGCCAGCAGCCTCAGGGCAGGCGAGCAGTACTTC
CDR3: CASSLRAGEQYF
J: TRBJ2-7
D: -
size: -
V: TRBV9

DNA: TGTGCCAGCAGCTTGGCAGGCGTAGCTAACTATGGCTACACCTTC
CDR3: CASSLAGVANYGYTF
J: TRBJ1-2
D: -
size: -
V: TRBV5-5

DNA: TGTGCCAGCAGTTCGTCCCCGGGACTAGCGGGGATCGCCCAGAGGTACGAGCAGTACTTC
CDR3: CASSSSPGLAGIAQRYEQYF
J: TRBJ2-7
D: TRBD2
size: -
V: TRBV28

DNA: TGTGCCTGGAGTGAAGGACAGGGGGCTCAGCCCCAGCATTTT
CDR3: CAWSEGQGAQPQHF
J: TRBJ1-5
D: TRBD1
size: -
V: TRBV30

DNA: TGTGCCAGCAGCTTAGAGGGGGTGAACAATCAGCCCCAGCATTTT
CDR3: CASSLEGVNNQPQHF
J: TRBJ1-5
D: -
size: -
V: TRBV7-2

DNA: TGTGCCAGCAGTTTTATGAACACTGAAGCTTTCTTT
CDR3: CASSFMNTEAFF
J: TRBJ1-1
D: -
size: -
V: TRBV6-2/TRBV6-3

DNA: TGTGCCAGCAGCTTAACGGCGGGAGGGCCCGGGGAGCTGTTTTTT
CDR3: CASSLTAGGPGELFF
J: TRBJ2-2
D: TRBD2
size: -
V: TRBV7-3

DNA: TGCAGCGTTGGGCAGACTAGCGGGACCTCCTACAATGAGCAGTTCTTC
CDR3: CSVGQTSGTSYNEQFF
J: TRBJ2-1
D: TRBD2
size: -
V: TRBV29-1

DNA: TGTGCCAGCAGCTTAGCGCTAGACACCATATATTTT
CDR3: CASSLALDTIYF
J: TRBJ1-3
D: -
size: -
V: TRBV7-9

DNA: TGTGCCAGCGCCGGCGGGCGAGGAACAGATACGCAGTATTTT
CDR3: CASAGGRGTDTQYF
J: TRBJ2-3
D: -
size: -
V: TRBV18

DNA: TGTGCCAGCAGTACAGACAGGTCCTATGGCTACACCTTC
CDR3: CASSTDRSYGYTF
J: TRBJ1-2
D: -
size: few
V: TRBV2

DNA: TGTGCCAGTAGTATATCAGGGAGGACAGATACGCAGTATTTT
CDR3: CASSISGRTDTQYF
J: TRBJ2-3
D: -
size: -
V: TRBV19

DNA: TGTGCCAGCAGCGTCCGGTTGGGAGCCACCTACGAGCAGTACTTC
CDR3: CASSVRLGATYEQYF
J: TRBJ2-7
D: -
size: once
V: TRBV28

DNA: TGTGCCAGCACCACGACCGGCGGAACTGAAGCTTTCTTT
CDR3: CASTTTGGTEAFF
J: TRBJ1-1
D: -
size: -
V: TRBV5-8

DNA: TGTGCCAGCAGTTATGTCGCGGGCTTCTCTGGAAACACCATATATTTT
CDR3: CASSYVAGFSGNTIYF
J: TRBJ1-3
D: -
size: -
V: TRBV6-5

DNA: TGTGCCAGCAGCTTGACAGGGGAGACCCAGTACTTC
CDR3: CASSLTGETQYF
J: TRBJ2-5
D: TRBD1
size: -
V: TRBV11-2

DNA: TGTGCCAGCTCACCGGCGGGCGAGACCCAGTACTTC
CDR3: CASSPAGETQYF
J: TRBJ2-5
D: -
size: -
V: TRBV18

DNA: TGTGCCAGCAGCTCACAAGTTGGCGAGCAGTACTTC
CDR3: CASSSQVGEQYF
J: TRBJ2-7
D: -
size: -
V: TRBV11-2

DNA: TGTGCCAGCAGTGAGGAGAGCATTCAGTACTTC
CDR3: CASSEESIQYF
J: TRBJ2-4
D: -
size: -
V: TRBV2

DNA: TGTGCCAGCAGGTTACTAGCGGGAGCCTACGAGCAGTACTTC
CDR3: CASRLLAGAYEQYF
J: TRBJ2-7
D: TRBD2
size: -
V: TRBV27

DNA: TGTGCCAGCAGCTCCCAGGGGGGCGAGCAGTACTTC
CDR3: CASSSQGGEQYF
J: TRBJ2-7
D: -
size: -
V: TRBV7-3

DNA: TGTGCCAGCAGTGCAGCATCCCGGAGGGAAGAGACCCAGTACTTC
CDR3: CASSAASRREETQYF
J: TRBJ2-5
D: -
size: -
V: TRBV2

DNA: TGTGCCAGCAGTTTTTCCGGGACAGGGCGCGCTCGGGCTAACTATGGCTACACCTTC
CDR3: CASSFSGTGRARANYGYTF
J: TRBJ1-2
D: TRBD1
size: -
V: TRBV5-4

DNA: TGTGCCAGCAGTCCTAAGGGGTTAGGGGTGGCAGGCACAGATACGCAGTATTTT
CDR3: CASSPKGLGVAGTDTQYF
J: TRBJ2-3
D: -
size: once
V: TRBV5-5

DNA: TGTGCCAGCACCCCCTTTTCTATTAGTGAGCAGTTCTTC
CDR3: CASTPFSISEQFF
J: TRBJ2-1
D: -
size: -
V: TRBV28

DNA: TGTGCCAGCTCCCCCGGCAATCAGCCCCAGCATTTT
CDR3: CASSPGNQPQHF
J: TRBJ1-5
D: -
size: -
V: TRBV7-2

DNA: TGTGCCAGCAGCCAGGGGGTAGCGGGGCCGGATACGCAGTATTTT
CDR3: CASSQGVAGPDTQYF
J: TRBJ2-3
D: TRBD2
size: -
V: TRBV4-2

DNA: TGTGCCGCACCTGGGGGGGCGGGTGGAAACACCATATATTTT
CDR3: CAAPGGAGGNTIYF
J: TRBJ1-3
D: -
size: -
V: TRBV30

DNA: TGCGCCAGCAGCTTGGGGACTCGCGGGGGGGAGACCCAGTACTTC
CDR3: CASSLGTRGGETQYF
J: TRBJ2-5
D: TRBD2
size: -
V: TRBV5-1

DNA: TGTGCCAGCAGTCCTCCGAGGGGACTCCTAGCTTCTGGGGCCAACGTCCTGACTTTC
CDR3: CASSPPRGLLASGANVLTF
J: TRBJ2-6
D: -
size: -
V: TRBV6-6

DNA: TGTGCCAGCCAAGGGGAAGCTAACTATGGCTACACCTTC
CDR3: CASQGEANYGYTF
J: TRBJ1-2
D: -
size: -
V: TRBV28

DNA: TGTGCCTGCCCTAGACAGTTCTATAGCAATCAGCCCCAGCATTTT
CDR3: CACPRQFYSNQPQHF
J: TRBJ1-5
D: -
size: -
V: TRBV30

DNA: TGTGCCAGCAGCCTGACAGACAGAGACAATGAGCAGTTCTTC
CDR3: CASSLTDRDNEQFF
J: TRBJ2-1
D: -
size: -
V: TRBV5-5

DNA: TGTGCCAGCAGCCGTCAGGCACAAGAGACCCAGTACTTC
CDR3: CASSRQAQETQYF
J: TRBJ2-5
D: -
size: few
V: TRBV6-5

DNA: TGTGCCAGCAGTGAAGCGCGGGGTGGCTACACCTTC
CDR3: CASSEARGGYTF
J: TRBJ1-2
D: -
size: few
V: TRBV2

DNA: TGTGCCAGCAGCCCGGGACAGGGTGACAATGAGCAGTTCTTC
CDR3: CASSPGQGDNEQFF
J: TRBJ2-1
D: TRBD1
size: -
V: TRBV2

DNA: TGTGCCAGCGAAGCGACTTGGTTACGGGACAGGGGTTTAGATGGCTACACCTTC
CDR3: CASEATWLRDRGLDGYTF
J: TRBJ1-2
D: TRBD1
size: -
V: TRBV19

DNA: TGTGCCAGCAGTTCCGGGGACAGGTCTTTCTACGAGCAGTACTTC
CDR3: CASSSGDRSFYEQYF
J: TRBJ2-7
D: TRBD1
size: -
V: TRBV6-6

DNA: TGTGCCACCGGCCGGGGGGGCAATCAGCCCCAGCATTTT
CDR3: CATGRGGNQPQHF
J: TRBJ1-5
D: -
size: -
V: TRBV24-1

DNA: TGTGCCAGCAGCAAAACCTATCAGGGGCCCTACGAGCAGTACTTC
CDR3: CASSKTYQGPYEQYF
J: TRBJ2-7
D: -
size: -
V: TRBV21-1

DNA: TGTGCCAGCAGTCCCCCCAGAGGACCCCAGCATTTT
CDR3: CASSPPRGPQHF
J: TRBJ1-5
D: -
size: -
V: TRBV28

DNA: TGTGCCAGCAGCTTGGGAGCCAGGGCGGGGGAAAAACTGTTTTTT
CDR3: CASSLGARAGEKLFF
J: TRBJ1-4
D: -
size: -
V: TRBV5-6

DNA: TGTGCCAGCAGCCGGTCGCTACAGGGCGATCAGCCCCAGCATTTT
CDR3: CASSRSLQGDQPQHF
J: TRBJ1-5
D: -
size: -
V: TRBV5-6

DNA: TGTGCCAGCAGCTTAACCGGCAGGGCCGGCACTGAAGCTTTCTTT
CDR3: CASSLTGRAGTEAFF
J: TRBJ1-1
D: -
size: -
V: TRBV5-4

DNA: TGTGCCAGCTCTCTAGTGGCGAGAACCGGGGATACGCAGTATTTT
CDR3: CASSLVARTGDTQYF
J: TRBJ2-3
D: -
size: -
V: TRBV6-5

DNA: TGTGCCAGCAGGGAAACTAGCGGTCAAGAGACCCAGTACTTC
CDR3: CASRETSGQETQYF
J: TRBJ2-5
D: TRBD2
size: -
V: TRBV2

DNA: TGTGCCAGCAGTGAAACAGGGAATTCACCCCTCCACTTT
CDR3: CASSETGNSPLHF
J: TRBJ1-6
D: -
size: once
V: TRBV6-1

DNA: TGTGCCACCAGCAGAGATCCCGGACAGTTTAATGAAAAACTGTTTTTT
CDR3: CATSRDPGQFNEKLFF
J: TRBJ1-4
D: -
size: -
V: TRBV15

DNA: TGTGCCAGCAGTGTGCAGAATAATCAGCCCCAGCATTTT
CDR3: CASSVQNNQPQHF
J: TRBJ1-5
D: -
size: -
V: TRBV2

DNA: TGCGCCAGCAGCTTGTCAGGGGGATCTGGCCAGCCCCAGCATTTT
CDR3: CASSLSGGSGQPQHF
J: TRBJ1-5
D: TRBD1
size: -
V: TRBV5-1

DNA: TGTGCCAGCAGCGCGAGGGACAGATTCACAGATACGCAGTATTTT
CDR3: CASSARDRFTDTQYF
J: TRBJ2-3
D: TRBD1
size: few
V: TRBV9

DNA: TGTGCCAGCAGCTTAAACGGGGGGAGAGATACGCAGTATTTT
CDR3: CASSLNGGRDTQYF
J: TRBJ2-3
D: TRBD2
size: -
V: TRBV7-2

DNA: TGTGCCAGTAGTATAAGGGGGTTCACAGATACGCAGTATTTT
CDR3: CASSIRGFTDTQYF
J: TRBJ2-3
D: -
size: -
V: TRBV19